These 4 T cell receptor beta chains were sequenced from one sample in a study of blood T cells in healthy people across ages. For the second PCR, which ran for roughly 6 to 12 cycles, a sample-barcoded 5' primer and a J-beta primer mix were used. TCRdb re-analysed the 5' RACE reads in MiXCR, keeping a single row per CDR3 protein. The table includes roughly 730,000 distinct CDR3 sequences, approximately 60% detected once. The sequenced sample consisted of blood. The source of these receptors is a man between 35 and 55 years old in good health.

CDR3 coding DNA: TGTGCCAGCATGACAGGGGGCTTTAACGGGGAGCTGTTTTTT. It yields the protein CASMTGGFNGELFF. The V and J genes are TRBV2 and TRBJ2-2; TRBD1 agrees at 10 bases. This CDR3 region has 14 residues. The germline V gene encodes CDR1 SNHLY and CDR2 FYNNEI. The V and J ends lost 7 bases and 7 bases, in that order; junction bases with no gene match: 6.

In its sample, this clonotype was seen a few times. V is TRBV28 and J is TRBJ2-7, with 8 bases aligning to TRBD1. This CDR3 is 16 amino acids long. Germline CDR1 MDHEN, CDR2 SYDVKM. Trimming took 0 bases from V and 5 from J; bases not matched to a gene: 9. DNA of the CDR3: TGTGCCAGCAGTTTATGGGAGACAGGGGTGAGGGACGAGCAGTACTTC. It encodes CASSLWETGVRDEQYF.

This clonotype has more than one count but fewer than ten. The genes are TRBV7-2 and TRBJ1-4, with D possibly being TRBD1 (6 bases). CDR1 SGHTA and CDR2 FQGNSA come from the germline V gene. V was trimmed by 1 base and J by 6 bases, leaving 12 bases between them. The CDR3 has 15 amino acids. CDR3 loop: CASSLGLGGHEKLFF. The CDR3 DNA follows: TGTGCCAGCAGCTTAGGATTGGGGGGGCATGAAAAACTGTTTTTT.

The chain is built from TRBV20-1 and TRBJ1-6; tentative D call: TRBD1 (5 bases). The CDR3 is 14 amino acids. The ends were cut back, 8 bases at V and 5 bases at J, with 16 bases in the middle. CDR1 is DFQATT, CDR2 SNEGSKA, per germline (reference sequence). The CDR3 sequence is CSFSQGENNSPLHF. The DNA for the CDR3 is TGCAGTTTTTCGCAGGGAGAAAATAATTCACCCCTCCACTTT.